This TCR beta chain was recorded in a study of OX40 agonist ivuxolimab in advanced cancers. Study-wide results and caveats: Some patients who did not respond also had low normalized T-cell clonal expansion.

Sequencing used immunoSEQ multiplex PCR; TCRdb keeps in-frame clones, though not all of them. This sample has about 69,000 clones; over 75% occur once, and the top ten carry roughly 6.1%. People who had autoimmune disease history or systemic immunosuppression were excluded. Turning to this clone: Its antigen is undetermined.

The CDR3 length is 15 residues. Trimming stripped 4 bases from V and 8 bases from J, with 17 bases between. Germline V CDR1 and CDR2: LNHDA, SQIVND (reference sequence). The clonotype comes from an adult with an advanced solid tumor such as melanoma, head and neck, liver or kidney cancer. The source was CD4+ or CD8+ T cells sorted from blood, collected in a trial of the OX40 agonist ivuxolimab. The V gene is TRBV19, the J gene TRBJ1-4; TRBD1 is a possible D gene (5 bases). This CDR3 is CASSTREGRSEKLFF. DNA for the CDR3: TGTGCCAGTAGTACCAGGGAGGGGCGATCCGAAAAACTGTTTTTT.